Shown below are 18 T cell receptor beta chains from a single sample sequenced in a study of blood T cell repertoires in COVID-19. Here immunoSEQ multiplex PCR was the method, and the copy in TCRdb shows in-frame clones only, minus some. Here the sample spans roughly 60,000 clones, roughly four fifths being singletons. The source material was peripheral blood. Receptor source: a man aged 45-65 years with COVID-19, enrolled during active disease.

This clone was recorded a few times. The chain has TRBV4-2 and TRBJ1-3, with TRBD1 identical over 12 bases. CDR1 and CDR2 from the germline V gene are LGHNA and YNFKEQ. V shed 4 bases, J shed 8 bases, and the junction held 12 bases outside the gene matches. This CDR3 is built from 17 residues. The CDR3 region is CASSRTGGQGAGDTIYF. CDR3 in DNA: TGTGCCAGCAGCCGGACTGGGGGACAGGGGGCCGGGGACACCATATATTTT.

This chain links TRBV19 with TRBJ2-7; 9 bases agree with TRBD2. Looked up from germline, CDR1 is LNHDA and CDR2 is SQIVND (reference sequence). After removal of 1 base from V and 5 bases from J, the junction contained 9 bases not matched to a gene. There are 16 residues in the CDR3. CDR3: CASSIALAGNGNEQYF. As DNA, the CDR3 is TGTGCCAGTAGTATAGCCCTAGCGGGAAACGGGAACGAGCAGTACTTC.

V usage is TRBV11-2 and J usage is TRBJ2-2, with 8 positions matching TRBD2. The J segment lost 0 bases and the V segment lost 5 bases, leaving 11 bases of the junction unmatched. There are 18 residues in the CDR3. Germline V gene lookup returns CDR1 SGHAT and CDR2 FQNNGV. The CDR3 reads CASSPKLAVTANTGELFF. The CDR3 DNA sequence: TGTGCCAGCAGCCCCAAACTAGCGGTGACCGCGAACACCGGGGAGCTGTTTTTT.

The V and J genes are TRBV3-1 (or the pseudogene TRBV3-2) and TRBJ2-2; D call uncertain. V was cut by 1 base and J by 1 base, with 4 bases left in between. Germline lookup yields CDR1 LGHDT and CDR2 YNNKEL (reference sequence). The CDR3 contains 14 residues. The CDR3 protein is CASSQGQNTGELFF. The CDR3 bases are TGTGCCAGCAGCCAAGGACAGAACACCGGGGAGCTGTTTTTT.

V is TRBV3-1 (or the pseudogene TRBV3-2) and J is TRBJ1-3; D is possibly TRBD1 (5 bases). The germline gives CDR1 LGHDT, CDR2 YNNKEL (reference sequence). The CDR3 contains 18 residues. The ends were cut back, 0 bases at V and 2 bases at J, with 17 bases in the middle. CDR3 bases: TGTGCCAGCAGCCAAGATGCCCGGGACTTTTTGGCTGGAAACACCATATATTTT. Its translation is CASSQDARDFLAGNTIYF.

The chain has TRBV5-1 and TRBJ1-5, with TRBD1 as a possible D gene (5 bases). Per germline, CDR1 SGHRS and CDR2 YFSETQ. The CDR3 contains 14 residues. Trimming left V 4 bases short and J 4 bases short, with 12 bases between. CDR3 sequence reads: CASSPGTGNQPQHF. The CDR3 bases are TGCGCCAGCAGCCCGGGGACTGGGAATCAGCCCCAGCATTTT.

The chain employs TRBV6-2 or TRBV6-3 and TRBJ2-2, with a possible D match to TRBD2 (6 bases). Trimming stripped 5 bases from V and 3 bases from J, with 10 bases between. The germline V gene encodes CDR1 MNHEY and CDR2 SVGEGT. The CDR3 runs to 14 residues. As DNA, the CDR3 is TGTGCCAGCAGTCCGAGCGGGCACACCGGGGAGCTGTTTTTT. Translating it yields CASSPSGHTGELFF.

The chain joins TRBV6-5 to TRBJ2-1, with 7 positions matching TRBD1. The CDR3 extends over 15 amino acids. Germline values: CDR1 MNHEY, CDR2 SVGAGI. The ends lost 10 bases at V and 2 bases at J; junction bases unmatched: 11. DNA of the CDR3: TGTGCCATTCAACAGGGGACCCAAACCTACAATGAGCAGTTCTTC. Encoded protein: CAIQQGTQTYNEQFF.

This chain links TRBV6-1 with TRBJ1-5, with unresolved D. The CDR3 spans 15 residues. V was cut by 2 bases and J by 2 bases, with 10 bases left in between. Per germline, CDR1 MNHNS and CDR2 SASEGT. The CDR3 DNA follows: TGTGCCAGCAGTGAAATTGGTCGCGGCAATCAGCCCCAGCATTTT. Its protein is CASSEIGRGNQPQHF.

DNA of the CDR3: TGCGCCAGCAGTGCAACAGGTACCGAGCAGTACTTC. It translates to CASSATGTEQYF. The V gene is TRBV10-2, the J gene TRBJ2-7; the D gene is possibly TRBD1 (5 bases). Germline V lookup: CDR1 WSHSY, CDR2 SAAADI. The V end lost 4 bases, the J end lost 6 bases, and 10 bases lay between the germline ends. The CDR3 has 12 residues.

The V and J genes are TRBV28 and TRBJ1-5; D is perhaps TRBD1 (5 bases). This CDR3 comprises 17 residues. CDR1 MDHEN and CDR2 SYDVKM come from the germline V gene. V shed 2 bases and J shed 4 bases, with 18 bases lying between them. The CDR3 region is CASSLRNGDSRNQPQHF. In DNA form, the CDR3 reads TGTGCCAGCAGTTTAAGGAACGGAGACAGCCGGAATCAGCCCCAGCATTTT.

V gene TRBV28 combines with J gene TRBJ2-7; D is possibly TRBD1 (6 bases). The V end lost 2 bases, the J end lost 2 bases, and 10 bases lay between the germline ends. Germline V gene lookup returns CDR1 MDHEN and CDR2 SYDVKM. The CDR3 contains 14 residues. CDR3 sequence reads: CASSLGQPPYEQYF. CDR3 nucleotide sequence: TGTGCCAGCAGTTTAGGACAGCCCCCCTACGAGCAGTACTTC.

The genes are TRBV11-2 and TRBJ2-2; D unresolved. The CDR3 consists of 16 residues. CDR1 and CDR2 from the germline V gene are SGHAT and FQNNGV. V lost 0 bases, J lost 6 bases, and 14 bases lay in between. CDR3 coding DNA: TGTGCCAGCAGCTTAGATCTACGGCTCCGGGCCGGGGAGCTGTTTTTT. It is translated as CASSLDLRLRAGELFF.

Here the CDR3 reads CASRPPGGRQETQYF. The CDR3 coding sequence is TGTGCCAGCAGACCCCCTGGAGGTCGGCAAGAGACCCAGTACTTC. The rearrangement uses TRBV6-6 and TRBJ2-5, with D tentatively TRBD2 (5 bases). This CDR3 has 15 amino acids. V was trimmed by 6 bases and J by 2 bases, leaving 16 bases between them. Germline CDR1 is MNHNY and CDR2 is SVGAGI (reference sequence).

The V gene is TRBV19, the J gene TRBJ2-1, with 10 bases that match TRBD2. CDR3 length equals 15 residues. With 3 bases clipped from V and 4 bases from J, the junction kept 3 bases outside the gene matches. Per germline, CDR1 LNHDA and CDR2 SQIVND (reference sequence). This chain's CDR3 is CASSIPLAGYNEQFF. The CDR3 nucleotides are TGTGCCAGTAGTATTCCACTAGCGGGGTACAATGAGCAGTTCTTC.

The V and J genes are TRBV7-6 and TRBJ2-2, with TRBD1 matching 7 bases. Germline V gene sequence: CDR1 SGHVS, CDR2 FNYEAQ. This CDR3 comprises 16 residues. After removal of 3 bases from V and 2 bases from J, the junction contained 6 bases not matched to a gene. DNA for the CDR3: TGTGCCAGCAGCTTCTACCGGGACAGTAACACCGGGGAGCTGTTTTTT. This translates into CASSFYRDSNTGELFF.

This rearrangement joins TRBV20-1 to TRBJ2-1; tentative D call: TRBD2 (6 bases). Germline V gene sequence: CDR1 DFQATT, CDR2 SNEGSKA (reference sequence). The germline V and J ends were trimmed by 3 bases and 8 bases, with 20 bases remaining between them. The CDR3 extends over 15 amino acids. CDR3 bases: TGCAGTGCTAGTATCCCTAACGGGAGACTCCATGAGCAGTTCTTC. Translated: CSASIPNGRLHEQFF.

The V and J genes are TRBV4-2 and TRBJ2-3; maybe TRBD1 (5 bases). Germline values: CDR1 LGHNA, CDR2 YNFKEQ. V was clipped by 0 bases and J by 4 bases, with 11 bases between them. The CDR3 is made up of 15 amino acids. CDR3 in DNA: TGTGCCAGCAGCCAAGAGGTTGGGGCTGCAGATACGCAGTATTTT. Protein product: CASSQEVGAADTQYF.